Listed below are T cell receptor beta chains from one sample, sequenced in a study of OX40 agonist ivuxolimab in advanced cancers. Generated by immunoSEQ multiplex PCR, the TCRdb table keeps only in-frame clones and is missing some. Of about 22,000 clones in the sample, under 95% were seen once. The specimen was CD4+ or CD8+ T cells sorted from blood, collected in a trial of the OX40 agonist ivuxolimab. The receptors were sampled from an adult with an advanced solid tumor such as melanoma, head and neck, liver or kidney cancer. CDR3s include the opening cysteine and the closing phenylalanine or tryptophan. D genes are given only for firm matches. Rows may omit the clone size; those that give it use once, few, many or a size class.

j_call: TRBJ2-4; clone_size: NA; v_call: TRBV7-6; d_call: TRBD2; cdr3_nt: TGTGCCAGCAGCTTAAATCATGGGGGAGGGTTAGCCAAAAACATTCAGTACTTC; cdr3_aa: CASSLNHGGGLAKNIQYF
j_call: TRBJ2-5; clone_size: NA; v_call: TRBV2; d_call: TRBD2; cdr3_nt: TGTGCCAGCAGTGAATGGTGGGGGGGTCAGGGCCAAGAGACCCAGTACTTC; cdr3_aa: CASSEWWGGQGQETQYF
j_call: TRBJ2-1; clone_size: NA; v_call: TRBV7-9; d_call: TRBD2; cdr3_nt: TGTGCCAGCAGCTCACCTACCCTAGCGGGAGGTTACAATGAGCAGTTCTTC; cdr3_aa: CASSSPTLAGGYNEQFF
j_call: TRBJ1-5; clone_size: NA; v_call: TRBV6-1; d_call: NA; cdr3_nt: TGTGCCAGCAGTTCCGGAAGTAGCAATCAGCCCCAGCATTTT; cdr3_aa: CASSSGSSNQPQHF
j_call: TRBJ1-2; clone_size: NA; v_call: TRBV11-1; d_call: NA; cdr3_nt: TGTGCCAGCAGCTTTGACAGAAACTATGGCTACACCTTC; cdr3_aa: CASSFDRNYGYTF
j_call: TRBJ2-4; clone_size: NA; v_call: TRBV21-1; d_call: NA; cdr3_nt: TGTGCCAGCAGCAACGCCGAATCCAGAACTGTGAAAAACATTCAGTACTTC; cdr3_aa: CASSNAESRTVKNIQYF
j_call: TRBJ1-2; clone_size: NA; v_call: TRBV14; d_call: NA; cdr3_nt: TGTGCCAGCAGCCAAGAGTCTGGAGGGCTGGCAAGCTCCCGCTATGGCTACACCTTC; cdr3_aa: CASSQESGGLASSRYGYTF
j_call: TRBJ2-1; clone_size: NA; v_call: TRBV29-1; d_call: NA; cdr3_nt: TGCAGCGTTGAGGGGGGTCTACCCTCCTACAATGAGCAGTTCTTC; cdr3_aa: CSVEGGLPSYNEQFF
j_call: TRBJ2-7; clone_size: few; v_call: TRBV10-3; d_call: NA; cdr3_nt: TGTGCCACCAAGACGTCTTCCTACGAGCAGTACTTC; cdr3_aa: CATKTSSYEQYF
j_call: TRBJ2-5; clone_size: NA; v_call: TRBV27; d_call: NA; cdr3_nt: TGTGCCAGCAGTTTGAGGCCTCTCCGAGTTGGTCAAGAGACCCAGTACTTC; cdr3_aa: CASSLRPLRVGQETQYF
j_call: TRBJ2-7; clone_size: NA; v_call: TRBV6-1; d_call: NA; cdr3_nt: TGTGCCAGCAGTGTCTTATTGAGAACCTACGAGCAGTACTTC; cdr3_aa: CASSVLLRTYEQYF
j_call: TRBJ2-5; clone_size: NA; v_call: TRBV2; d_call: NA; cdr3_nt: TGTGCCAGCAGTGTACAGGGCGGGGATCAAGAGACCCAGTACTTC; cdr3_aa: CASSVQGGDQETQYF
j_call: TRBJ2-5; clone_size: NA; v_call: TRBV6-5; d_call: NA; cdr3_nt: TGTGCCAGCAGTTTAGGACACGCGGAGACCCAGTACTTC; cdr3_aa: CASSLGHAETQYF
j_call: TRBJ2-3; clone_size: once; v_call: TRBV5-1; d_call: TRBD2; cdr3_nt: TGCGCCAGCAGCTTGGGAAAATTACTAGCGGGGACCACAGATACGCAGTATTTT; cdr3_aa: CASSLGKLLAGTTDTQYF
j_call: TRBJ1-1; clone_size: NA; v_call: TRBV7-8; d_call: NA; cdr3_nt: TGTGCCAGCAGCCACGCCCGAACCAACACTGAAGCTTTCTTT; cdr3_aa: CASSHARTNTEAFF
j_call: TRBJ1-1; clone_size: few; v_call: TRBV20-1; d_call: TRBD1; cdr3_nt: TGCAGTGCCCGGGACAGGGACGGCGCTTTCTTT; cdr3_aa: CSARDRDGAFF
j_call: TRBJ2-7; clone_size: NA; v_call: TRBV5-1; d_call: NA; cdr3_nt: TGCGCCAGCAGCTTGGGTGGACAGTCCTACGAGCAGTACTTC; cdr3_aa: CASSLGGQSYEQYF
j_call: TRBJ2-1; clone_size: NA; v_call: TRBV19; d_call: TRBD2; cdr3_nt: TGTGCCAGTAGGCAAACTAGCGGGAGTTTGCATGAGCAGTTCTTC; cdr3_aa: CASRQTSGSLHEQFF
j_call: TRBJ1-4; clone_size: NA; v_call: TRBV5-4; d_call: NA; cdr3_nt: TGTGCCAGCACGTGGGAATTTAGAGTCAATAGTGAAAAACTGTTTTTT; cdr3_aa: CASTWEFRVNSEKLFF
j_call: TRBJ1-1; clone_size: once; v_call: TRBV11-2; d_call: NA; cdr3_nt: TGTGCCAGCAGCTCGACGGGTAGGACTGAAGCTTTCTTT; cdr3_aa: CASSSTGRTEAFF
j_call: TRBJ1-1; clone_size: NA; v_call: TRBV5-1; d_call: NA; cdr3_nt: TGCGCCAGCAGCTTGGGATTTGACATTTACACTGAAGCTTTCTTT; cdr3_aa: CASSLGFDIYTEAFF
j_call: TRBJ2-7; clone_size: NA; v_call: TRBV19; d_call: TRBD1; cdr3_nt: TGTGCCAGTAGTACAGGGACAGGGTACGAGCAGTACTTC; cdr3_aa: CASSTGTGYEQYF
j_call: TRBJ2-1; clone_size: NA; v_call: TRBV4-2; d_call: TRBD2; cdr3_nt: TGTGCCAGCAGCGCGGCGGGGGCCTACAATGAGCAGTTCTTC; cdr3_aa: CASSAAGAYNEQFF
j_call: TRBJ2-5; clone_size: NA; v_call: TRBV30; d_call: TRBD2; cdr3_nt: TGTGCCTGGAGTAAGGCCGAGAGGGGACTAGCGGGACAAGAGACCCAGTACTTC; cdr3_aa: CAWSKAERGLAGQETQYF
j_call: TRBJ2-1; clone_size: NA; v_call: TRBV4-1; d_call: TRBD2; cdr3_nt: TGCGCCAGCAGCCAAAGGGCGCTAGCGGATACCTACAATGAGCAGTTCTTC; cdr3_aa: CASSQRALADTYNEQFF
j_call: TRBJ2-7; clone_size: NA; v_call: TRBV6-6; d_call: NA; cdr3_nt: TGTGCCAGCATGGTGAGGGGCGAGCAGTACTTC; cdr3_aa: CASMVRGEQYF
j_call: TRBJ2-1; clone_size: NA; v_call: TRBV10-2; d_call: NA; cdr3_nt: TGCGCCAGTAGGAACCATGAGCAGTTCTTC; cdr3_aa: CASRNHEQFF
j_call: TRBJ1-6; clone_size: NA; v_call: TRBV7-9; d_call: TRBD1; cdr3_nt: TGTGCCAGCAGCGCCGACAGGGGGAATTCACCCCTCCACTTT; cdr3_aa: CASSADRGNSPLHF
j_call: TRBJ1-2; clone_size: NA; v_call: TRBV14; d_call: TRBD1; cdr3_nt: TGTGCCAGCAGCCAGAAGGACAGGGGGGCTTGGGGCTACACCTTC; cdr3_aa: CASSQKDRGAWGYTF
j_call: TRBJ1-6; clone_size: NA; v_call: TRBV6-5; d_call: NA; cdr3_nt: TGTGCCAGCGGCAAGGACAGAGATAATTCACCCCTCCACTTT; cdr3_aa: CASGKDRDNSPLHF
j_call: TRBJ2-7; clone_size: NA; v_call: TRBV28; d_call: NA; cdr3_nt: TGTGCCAGCAGTCTCCCAGTAGGCATTGGGCACGAGCAGTACTTC; cdr3_aa: CASSLPVGIGHEQYF
j_call: TRBJ1-2; clone_size: NA; v_call: TRBV29-1; d_call: TRBD1; cdr3_nt: TGCAGCGTGCTTCAGGGGGGGGACTCCACCTTC; cdr3_aa: CSVLQGGDSTF
j_call: TRBJ2-5; clone_size: NA; v_call: TRBV11-3; d_call: NA; cdr3_nt: TGTGCCAGCAGCGGAAACGGTCAGCTTCAGCGGGAGACCCAGTACTTC; cdr3_aa: CASSGNGQLQRETQYF
j_call: TRBJ1-6; clone_size: NA; v_call: TRBV6-4; d_call: NA; cdr3_nt: TGTGCCAGCAGTGACGGGCAGGGGTGGAATTCACCCCTCCACTTT; cdr3_aa: CASSDGQGWNSPLHF
j_call: TRBJ1-6; clone_size: NA; v_call: TRBV6-5; d_call: NA; cdr3_nt: TGTGCCAGCAGTTTCTTAGCAGGGGATAATTCACCCCTCCACTTT; cdr3_aa: CASSFLAGDNSPLHF
j_call: TRBJ2-6; clone_size: NA; v_call: TRBV5-5; d_call: TRBD1; cdr3_nt: TGTGCCAGCAGTCGTTGGACAGGTTTCTCCTCTGGGGCCAACGTCCTGACTTTC; cdr3_aa: CASSRWTGFSSGANVLTF
j_call: TRBJ2-7; clone_size: few; v_call: TRBV5-1; d_call: TRBD2; cdr3_nt: TGCGCCAGCAGCCGGACTAGCGGGGCCTACGAGCAGTACTTC; cdr3_aa: CASSRTSGAYEQYF
j_call: TRBJ1-3; clone_size: NA; v_call: TRBV28; d_call: NA; cdr3_nt: TGTGCCAGCAGCACCTACAGGGAGGGCGGGGACACCATATATTTT; cdr3_aa: CASSTYREGGDTIYF
j_call: TRBJ1-2; clone_size: NA; v_call: TRBV13; d_call: NA; cdr3_nt: TGTGCCAGCAGCTCAGACCAGGGATATGGCTACACCTTC; cdr3_aa: CASSSDQGYGYTF
j_call: TRBJ2-7; clone_size: few; v_call: TRBV10-1; d_call: TRBD2; cdr3_nt: TGCGCCAGCAGTGGCACCGGGACTAGAGGGGGGAACTACGAGCAGTACTTC; cdr3_aa: CASSGTGTRGGNYEQYF
j_call: TRBJ2-5; clone_size: NA; v_call: TRBV6-1; d_call: NA; cdr3_nt: TGTGCCAGCAGTTACAGGGAGACCCAGTACTTC; cdr3_aa: CASSYRETQYF
j_call: TRBJ1-1; clone_size: NA; v_call: TRBV7-9; d_call: TRBD1; cdr3_nt: TGTGCCAGCAGCTTTTGGCCAGGGGGCGATAACACTGAAGCTTTCTTT; cdr3_aa: CASSFWPGGDNTEAFF
j_call: TRBJ2-7; clone_size: few; v_call: TRBV10-3; d_call: TRBD1; cdr3_nt: TGTGCCATCAGTCCGGGACAGGGCGCGGGCTACGAGCAGTACTTC; cdr3_aa: CAISPGQGAGYEQYF
j_call: TRBJ2-3; clone_size: NA; v_call: TRBV7-2; d_call: NA; cdr3_nt: TGTGCCAGCAGCTTAGCGTCCCCGGAAGATACGCAGTATTTT; cdr3_aa: CASSLASPEDTQYF
j_call: TRBJ1-2; clone_size: NA; v_call: TRBV30; d_call: NA; cdr3_nt: TGTGCCTGGAGTGTGGACTCGGGGGGGGCCCCGTACTTC; cdr3_aa: CAWSVDSGGAPYF
j_call: TRBJ2-1; clone_size: NA; v_call: TRBV2; d_call: TRBD2; cdr3_nt: TGTGCCAGCAGCAGGACTAGCCTCGTCTCCTACAATGAGCAGTTCTTC; cdr3_aa: CASSRTSLVSYNEQFF
j_call: TRBJ1-5; clone_size: once; v_call: TRBV7-9; d_call: NA; cdr3_nt: TGTGCCAGCAGCCAAACGGACAGCCCGTGGCAGCCCCAGCATTTT; cdr3_aa: CASSQTDSPWQPQHF
j_call: TRBJ2-3; clone_size: NA; v_call: TRBV28; d_call: NA; cdr3_nt: TGTGCCAGCAGTTTTAGTTACCGGGAAACGGACACAGATACGCAGTATTTT; cdr3_aa: CASSFSYRETDTDTQYF
j_call: TRBJ2-1; clone_size: NA; v_call: TRBV7-3; d_call: TRBD2; cdr3_nt: TGTGCCAGCAGCTTAGGGGATAGCGGGAGGGGAAATGAGCAGTTCTTC; cdr3_aa: CASSLGDSGRGNEQFF